The T cell receptor (beta chain) described here comes from a study of regulatory T cells in long-lasting Graves disease. Study-wide points: Study of thyroid tissue was not done, with only peripheral blood studied.

To make TCR beta libraries, researchers used iRepertoire HTBI primers and Arm-PCR of CDR3 regions. Original analysis: Across the samples, identification revealed 60 to 75 TRBV and more than twelve TRBJ segments. One entry per CDR3 protein, called by TCRdb with MiXCR from the multiplex PCR reads. None of the V and J calls come from the authors' own analysis; TCRdb made them. The table has 440,000 or so distinct CDR3 sequences, more than 13% seen once. The table lists this clonotype with many counts. The antigen remains unidentified. V lost 10 bases and J lost 3, with 18 bases in between. Germline CDR1 reads SGHNT; CDR2 reads YENEEA. The CDR3 is 14 amino acids. The time point denotes: newly diagnosed GD, antithyroid drugs for less than 3 months. PBMCs provided the RNA from which the TCR library was made. These data were also filed under a second study, of T cells in Graves' hyperthyroidism and ophthalmopathy. That study reports: Stable Graves' hyperthyroidism meant no ophthalmopathy progression within 18 months.

This TCR derives from a woman younger than 45 with Graves disease. This specimen consisted of peripheral blood mononuclear cells (PBMCs), obtained at new diagnosis, from a patient treated with antithyroid drugs. This rearrangement joins TRBV11-3 to TRBJ1-1; possible D gene TRBD1, 5 bases. The CDR3 is CATADRSGHTEAFF. CDR3 nucleotide sequence: TGTGCCACCGCAGACAGATCAGGGCACACTGAAGCTTTCTTT.